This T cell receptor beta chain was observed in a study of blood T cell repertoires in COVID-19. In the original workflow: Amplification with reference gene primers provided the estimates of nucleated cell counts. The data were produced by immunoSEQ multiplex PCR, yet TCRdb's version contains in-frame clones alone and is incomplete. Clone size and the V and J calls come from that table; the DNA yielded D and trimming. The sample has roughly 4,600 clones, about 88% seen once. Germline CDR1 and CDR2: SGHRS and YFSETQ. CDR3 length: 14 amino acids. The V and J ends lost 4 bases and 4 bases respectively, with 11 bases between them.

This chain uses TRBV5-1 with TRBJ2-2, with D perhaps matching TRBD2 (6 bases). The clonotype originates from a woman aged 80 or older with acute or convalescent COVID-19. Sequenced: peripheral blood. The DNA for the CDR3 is TGCGCCAGCAGCCCCCGGGGAGGCACCGGGGAGCTGTTTTTT. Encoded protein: CASSPRGGTGELFF.